A selection of T cell receptor beta chains follows, all from one sample in a study of T cells in Graves' hyperthyroidism and ophthalmopathy. TCRdb used MiXCR to reprocess the multiplex PCR reads, holding one entry per CDR3 protein. The top ten hold about 33% of the sample, which has approximately 420,000 distinct CDR3 sequences, approximately 15% seen once. The sample was blood. The receptors originated from a woman in her twenties or thirties with Graves' hyperthyroidism. Each CDR3 is given with its conserved first and last residue. A D gene is named only where the DNA matches it firmly. Size values are once, few and many counts, or a class for expanded clones, and some rows have none.

>TRBD1|TRBV7-9|TRBJ1-1|NA
CASSREGGRVDTEAFF
TGTGCCAGCAGCAGAGAAGGGGGCAGAGTGGACACTGAAGCTTTCTTT
>TRBD2|TRBV24-1|TRBJ2-7|many
CATSDGGWREWRERKTEQYF
TGTGCCACCAGTGACGGGGGTTGGAGGGAATGGCGGGAGAGAAAGACCGAGCAGTACTTC
>NA|TRBV24-1|TRBJ2-5|many
CATQDFQETQYF
TGTGCCACCCAGGACTTCCAAGAGACCCAGTACTTC
>TRBD1|TRBV30|TRBJ1-2|many
CAWSRQGAQGNYGYTF
TGTGCCTGGAGTAGGCAGGGGGCGCAGGGGAACTATGGCTACACCTTC
>NA|TRBV29-1|TRBJ2-7|NA
CSVARGAPYEQYF
TGCAGCGTTGCCAGAGGGGCCCCCTACGAGCAGTACTTC
>TRBD1|TRBV30|TRBJ1-6|NA
CAWSVGTEPLHF
TGTGCCTGGAGTGTAGGGACAGAACCCCTCCACTTT
>TRBD1|TRBV27|TRBJ2-1|NA
CASSKRTGGYNEQFF
TGTGCCAGCTCTAAGCGGACAGGGGGCTACAATGAGCAGTTCTTC
>TRBD2|TRBV3-1|TRBJ2-1|NA
CASRYSGSPNEQFF
TGTGCCAGCAGATATAGCGGGAGCCCCAATGAGCAGTTCTTC
>TRBD1|TRBV3-1|TRBJ1-4|few
CASSQVLRGWEKLFF
TGTGCCAGCAGCCAAGTGCTCAGGGGGTGGGAAAAACTGTTTTTT
>NA|TRBV28|TRBJ2-7|NA
CASSGISGGYEQYF
TGTGCCAGCAGTGGGATTTCCGGCGGCTACGAGCAGTACTTC
>NA|TRBV20-1|TRBJ2-2|once
CSAITGLNTGELFF
TGCAGTGCTATAACAGGCCTGAACACCGGGGAGCTGTTTTTT
>TRBD2|TRBV20-1|TRBJ2-3|NA
CSASNLAGTTDTQYF
TGCAGTGCTAGTAATCTAGCGGGGACCACAGATACGCAGTATTTT
>NA|TRBV5-1|TRBJ2-1|few
CASRQGQRHSYNEQFF
TGCGCCAGCAGACAAGGACAGCGACACTCCTACAATGAGCAGTTCTTC